Sequencing of this TCR beta chain was carried out in a study of shared clonotypes between healthy human individuals. Study results and caveats: Shared across a few donors were approximately 5% of the naive CD4 clonotypes. Investigators expected sequencing depth to affect clonotype sharing among donors.

The CDR3 runs to 12 residues. CDR1 and CDR2 (germline): GTSNPN, SVGIG (reference sequence). Notes on this clone: Its antigen remains unidentified.

From CD4+ cells came CD45RA+ naive and CD45RA-negative memory subsets. The repertoire was sequenced with immunoSEQ multiplex PCR; TCRdb's copy has only in-frame clones and lacks some. The table lists over 2 million clones, 85% to 95% of them singletons. The rearrangement links TRBV30 to TRBJ2-5; 7 bases are a match to TRBD2. The J call may be incorrect, as the DNA end agrees better with TRBJ2-7. The TCR comes from a man younger than 35 in good health. Some clones in this sample may be carry-over from other donors' samples. The specimen was naive CD4+ T cells from PBMCs. The subset here: CD45RA+ positively selected. Here the CDR3 DNA reads TGTGCCTGGACTGACGGGGGGTACGAGCAGTACTTC. Protein product: CAWTDGGYEQYF.